These T cell receptor beta chains were read from a single sample in a study of blood T cell repertoires in COVID-19. Produced via immunoSEQ multiplex PCR; TCRdb's table is partial and in-frame only. The table records 200,000 to 250,000 clones, nearly 90% of them present only once. Sequenced material: PBMCs or T cells enriched from blood (not recorded which). Receptors originate from a man between 25 and 39 years old who had been exposed to COVID-19. CDR3s include the opening cysteine and the closing phenylalanine or tryptophan. The D gene is left open where the match is weak. The size of a clone is reported for some rows only, either as once, few or many, or as a class for expanded clones.

j_gene,v_gene,abundance,d_gene,CDR3aa,CDR3nt
TRBJ1-2,TRBV15,NA,NA,CATSRERQLSKSGGYTF,TGTGCCACCAGCAGAGAGAGGCAGCTCTCGAAGAGTGGTGGCTACACCTTC
TRBJ1-4,TRBV28,NA,NA,CASRRRDLREKLFF,TGTGCCAGCAGAAGGAGGGACTTAAGGGAAAAACTGTTTTTT
TRBJ1-2,TRBV3-1/TRBV3-2,NA,NA,CASSQNSHYGYTF,TGTGCCAGCAGCCAAAACAGTCACTATGGCTACACCTTC
TRBJ1-3,TRBV5-4,once,NA,CASSFGRSGNTIYF,TGTGCCAGCAGCTTCGGCAGGTCCGGAAACACCATATATTTT
TRBJ1-3,TRBV3-1/TRBV3-2,NA,NA,CASSPKPLTGHTGNTIYF,TGTGCCAGCAGCCCCAAGCCTCTGACAGGCCATACTGGAAACACCATATATTTT
TRBJ1-4,TRBV5-4,NA,NA,CASSSGGPGSVVGKLFF,TGTGCCAGCAGCTCCGGAGGGCCCGGCTCAGTGGTCGGAAAACTGTTTTTT
TRBJ1-2,TRBV3-1/TRBV3-2,few,NA,CASSPPGHLNYGYTF,TGTGCCAGCAGCCCTCCGGGACATCTAAACTATGGCTACACCTTC
TRBJ1-6,TRBV15,NA,NA,CATSMAGKSPLHF,TGTGCCACCAGCATGGCAGGGAAGTCACCCCTCCACTTT
TRBJ1-1,TRBV7-3,NA,NA,CASSLIPPGQRPMNTEAFF,TGTGCCAGCAGCTTAATTCCCCCAGGGCAGAGACCAATGAACACTGAAGCTTTCTTT
TRBJ1-2,TRBV12-5,NA,NA,CASGLVLGRPGGGYTF,TGTGCTAGTGGTTTGGTACTGGGCAGACCGGGGGGTGGCTACACCTTC
TRBJ2-1,TRBV5-4,once,NA,CASSGRHSGSYNEQFF,TGTGCCAGCAGCGGAAGGCACAGCGGCTCCTACAATGAGCAGTTCTTC
TRBJ2-7,TRBV4-1,NA,NA,CASSQTPGQRFQYF,TGCGCCAGCAGCCAAACTCCGGGACAAAGATTTCAGTACTTC